The sample holds a few counts of the clone carrying this TCR beta chain. PCR involved 60 Vbeta and 13 Jbeta primers. The protocol was immunoSEQ multiplex PCR, while the TCRdb copy is restricted to in-frame clones and leaves out a portion. The sample includes about 130,000 clones, about a sixth of them seen just once. This sample was included in a study of cytomegalovirus exposure and HLA in healthy donors. The clonotype was recovered from a female donor in good health and CMV-seropositive. The specimen sequenced was PBMCs.

The CDR3: CASSNRSQPQHF. The CDR3 DNA follows: TGTGCCAGCAGCAATCGGAGTCAGCCCCAGCATTTT. This rearrangement joins TRBV21-1 to TRBJ1-5. TRBV21-1 counts as a pseudogene. The CDR3 totals 12 residues.